The 12 T cell receptor beta chains below were found in one sample sequenced in a study of blood T cells in healthy people across ages. A sample-barcoded 5' primer and a J-beta primer mix were used in a second PCR of roughly 7 to 12 cycles. One entry per CDR3 protein, called by TCRdb with MiXCR from the 5' RACE reads. The sample carries some 850,000 distinct CDR3 sequences, under 30% recorded once. These records were also assigned to another study, of T cells of mothers and their children.

The source material was blood. The receptors stem from a boy aged 5-17 years in good health.

This clonotype has a handful of counts. The V call is TRBV7-9, the J call TRBJ1-2; D is uncertain. The CDR3 is made up of 14 amino acids. V was pared by 6 bases and J by 6 bases, with 17 bases between. Per the germline V gene, CDR1 is SEHNR and CDR2 is FQNEAQ (reference sequence). The CDR3 spells CASSSTATLDGYTF. CDR3 in DNA: TGTGCCAGCAGTTCAACCGCGACACTGGATGGCTACACCTTC.

This clonotype was observed a handful of times. This chain links TRBV5-1 with TRBJ2-2, with 12 bases identical to TRBD1. Losses at the gene ends were 2 bases for V and 5 bases for J; bases not matched to a gene: 4. Looked up from germline, CDR1 is SGHRS and CDR2 is YFSETQ. The CDR3 contains 16 residues. The CDR3 nucleotides read TGCGCCAGCAGCTTTAGGGGACAGGGGGCGACCGGGGAGCTGTTTTTT. It encodes CASSFRGQGATGELFF.

This clonotype appeared a few times. The J gene is TRBJ2-5, the V gene TRBV15; 9 positions match TRBD1. The closer fit of TRBJ2-1 to the DNA end suggests the J call may be wrong. Germline V gene lookup returns CDR1 LNHNV and CDR2 YYDKDF (reference sequence). The CDR3 is 17 residues long. CDR3 region: CATSRGDGQGPYNEQFF. For the CDR3, the DNA is TGTGCCACCAGCAGAGGTGACGGACAGGGGCCTTACAATGAGCAGTTCTTC.

This chain uses TRBV2 with TRBJ2-1; possibly TRBD2 for D (5 bases). This CDR3 has 16 amino acids. Trimming pared 1 base from V and 0 bases from J, leaving 10 bases between. CDR1 is SNHLY and CDR2 is FYNNEI in the germline V gene. The CDR3 DNA reads TGTGCCAGCAGTGAAGTGAGCGGTAGCTCCTACAATGAGCAGTTCTTC. Its translation: CASSEVSGSSYNEQFF.

The CDR3: CASRTGGLRGSSYNEQFF. CDR3 nucleotides: TGCGCCAGCAGGACAGGGGGCCTTCGGGGGAGCTCCTACAATGAGCAGTTCTTC. This chain connects TRBV5-1 to TRBJ2-1, with TRBD1 identical over 10 bases. The ends lost 5 bases at V and 0 bases at J; junction bases unmatched: 11. The germline CDR1 and CDR2 sequences are SGHRS and YFSETQ. This CDR3 region has 18 residues.

This clonotype was observed a handful of times. V and J are TRBV11-2 and TRBJ2-4; D remains unclear. The CDR3 has 14 amino acids. V was pared by 1 base and J by 8 bases, with 12 bases between. Germline V gene data show CDR1 as SGHAT and CDR2 as FQNNGV. CDR3 in DNA: TGTGCCAGCAGCTTAGCCGCTACAGAGGACATTCAGTACTTC. Its protein is CASSLAATEDIQYF.

The CDR3 DNA follows: TGTGCCAGCAGCGTAGGACAAGACTCCTATAATTCACCCCTCCACTTT. Translation gives CASSVGQDSYNSPLHF. The chain carries TRBV9 and TRBJ1-6, with D unclear. The CDR3 contains 16 residues. Trimming pared 0 bases from V and 0 bases from J, leaving 7 bases between. Germline V gene sequence: CDR1 SGDLS, CDR2 YYNGEE.

On this clonotype: One junction end does not reproduce the germline sequence, and a read error may be involved. CDR3: CASSSQSYEQCF. The DNA for the CDR3 is TGTGCCAGCAGTAGCCAGTCCTACGAGCAGTGCTTC. The chain recombines TRBV27 with TRBJ2-7; D unclear. The CDR3 consists of 12 residues. The germline V gene has CDR1 MNHEY and CDR2 SMNVEV (reference sequence).

This clonotype was seen a few times. The chain links TRBV24-1 to TRBJ1-4; tentatively, D is TRBD1 (5 bases). The CDR3 extends over 14 amino acids. Germline CDR1 KGHDR, CDR2 SFDVKD. V shed 4 bases and J shed 0 bases, with 5 bases lying between them. DNA of the CDR3: TGTGCCACCAGTGAGGGGGCAACTAATGAAAAACTGTTTTTT. Its translation: CATSEGATNEKLFF.

This clonotype was picked up one time. The V and J genes are TRBV11-2 and TRBJ1-2, with D hard to call. Trimming pared 5 bases from V and 0 bases from J, leaving 13 bases between. This CDR3 has 15 residues. Per germline, CDR1 SGHAT and CDR2 FQNNGV. The CDR3 DNA reads TGTGCCAGCAGCCGTTTGACGGGAGCTAACTATGGCTACACCTTC. Encoded protein: CASSRLTGANYGYTF.

J is TRBJ2-7 and V is TRBV20-1; 7 positions agree with TRBD2. The J call is doubtful: the DNA matches TRBJ2-5 better. Germline CDR1 reads DFQATT; CDR2 reads SNEGSKA (reference sequence). This CDR3 comprises 13 residues. CDR3 region: CSASGLGKETQYF. CDR3 bases: TGCAGTGCTAGTGGACTAGGGAAAGAGACCCAGTACTTC.

This clonotype was found many times. The rearrangement links TRBV18 to TRBJ2-7, with TRBD1 matching over 8 bases. Germline V lookup: CDR1 KGHSH, CDR2 LQKENI. After removal of 3 bases from V and 3 bases from J, the junction contained 1 base not matched to a gene. The CDR3 is 13 amino acids. Here the CDR3 DNA reads TGTGCCAGCTCACCGGACAGGGACTACGAGCAGTACTTC. Amino acids: CASSPDRDYEQYF.